Below, 15 T cell receptor beta chains from the same sample are listed, as sequenced in a study of blood T cell repertoires in COVID-19. Sequenced by immunoSEQ multiplex PCR; TCRdb stores in-frame clones only, minus some. Of about 260,000 clones in the sample, approximately 86% were seen once. The sample consisted of peripheral blood. Receptors were obtained from a man between 40 and 49 years old who had recovered from COVID-19.

CDR3 in amino acids: CSGGKGSDTQYF. CDR3 coding DNA: TGCTCCGGGGGTAAGGGGTCAGATACGCAGTATTTT. The rearrangement links TRBV29-1 to TRBJ2-3; D perhaps matches TRBD2 (6 bases). The CDR3 runs 12 residues. Germline V gene sequence: CDR1 SQVTM, CDR2 ANQGSEA.

This rearrangement joins TRBV7-9 to TRBJ1-4; 9 nucleotides align to TRBD1. The CDR3 loop spans 15 amino acids. Germline CDR1 reads SEHNR; CDR2 reads FQNEAQ (reference sequence). The V and J ends lost 3 bases and 5 bases, in that order; junction bases with no gene match: 4. DNA for the CDR3: TGTGCCAGCAGCTTCGGACAGGGGAGCAATGAAAAACTGTTTTTT. This sequence encodes CASSFGQGSNEKLFF.

This clone was counted only a few times. The rearrangement links TRBV5-6 to TRBJ2-3; D remains unclear. The V and J ends lost 0 bases and 2 bases respectively, with 13 bases between them. The CDR3 covers 16 residues. Germline V lookup: CDR1 SGHDT, CDR2 YYEEEE. CDR3 sequence: CASSLAPGVNTDTQYF. CDR3 in DNA: TGTGCCAGCAGCTTGGCCCCAGGCGTCAACACAGATACGCAGTATTTT.

The chain couples TRBV19 to TRBJ2-2, with unresolved D. Germline V CDR1 and CDR2: LNHDA, SQIVND (reference sequence). With 5 bases removed from V and 4 bases from J, the gap between germline ends came to 5 bases. The CDR3 is made up of 12 amino acids. The CDR3 protein is CASSLATGELFF. CDR3 sequence (DNA): TGTGCCAGTAGTTTGGCCACCGGGGAGCTGTTTTTT.

Written as DNA, the CDR3 is TGTGCCACCGCCCGGGGTGCTATTGTCAATGAGCAGTTCTTC. Its protein product is CATARGAIVNEQFF. The chain combines TRBV19 with TRBJ2-1; TRBD2 might be the D (5 bases). The CDR3 consists of 14 residues. Germline-derived CDR1 and CDR2 are LNHDA and SQIVND (reference sequence). V lost 10 bases and J lost 6, with 19 bases in between. The full variable domain, completed using reference TRBV19 and TRBJ2-1, is DGGITQSPKYLFRKEGQNVTLSCEQNLNHDAMYWYRQDPGQGLRLIYYSQIVNDFQKGDIAEGYSVSREKKESFPLTVTSAQKNPTAFYLCATARGAIVNEQFFGPGTRLTVL.

CDR3 coding DNA: TGTGCCAGCAGCTTCAAGGGAGGGGTCAACTCTGGAAACACCATATATTTT. It is translated as CASSFKGGVNSGNTIYF. The rearrangement uses TRBV5-6 and TRBJ1-3, with D possibly matching TRBD1 (5 bases). The germline V gene encodes CDR1 SGHDT and CDR2 YYEEEE. CDR3 length equals 17 residues. V was trimmed by 2 bases and J by 0 bases, leaving 15 bases between them.

The CDR3: CASSLDSNYGYTF. CDR3 nucleotides: TGTGCCAGCAGCTTAGACAGTAACTATGGCTACACCTTC. J is TRBJ1-2 and V is TRBV7-2, with D uncertain. The CDR3 covers 13 residues. Trimming shortened V by 1 base and J by 1 base, and 4 bases separated the two germline ends. Germline V CDR1 and CDR2: SGHTA, FQGNSA.

This chain connects TRBV2 to TRBJ2-1; 14 nucleotides align to TRBD2. Germline assignment: CDR1 SNHLY and CDR2 FYNNEI. There are 19 residues in the CDR3. The V gene end was trimmed by 3 bases and the J gene end by 9 bases; junction bases not matched to a gene: 16. The CDR3 region has the DNA TGTGCCAGCAGTGAGGGGCGGGGACTAGCGGGAGCACGTTTGAGTGAGCAGTTCTTC. Protein: CASSEGRGLAGARLSEQFF.

This chain links TRBV10-2 with TRBJ2-7; the match to TRBD2 covers 10 bases. The CDR3 runs 15 residues. The junction had 6 bases not matched to a gene; V was cut back by 0 bases and J by 7 bases. Germline assignment: CDR1 WSHSY and CDR2 SAAADI. The CDR3 bases are TGCGCCAGCAGTGAGTCGATACTAGCGGGGAGGGAGCAGTACTTC. As protein: CASSESILAGREQYF.

This chain links TRBV6-4 with TRBJ2-1; 12 bases fit TRBD2. The CDR3 spans 14 residues. Germline trimming cut 4 bases from V and 6 bases from J; bases unmatched to any gene: 1. Germline CDR1 and CDR2: MRHNA and SNTAGT. The CDR3 DNA follows: TGTGCCAGCAGTGGACTAGCGGGAGTCAATGAGCAGTTCTTC. The encoded protein is CASSGLAGVNEQFF.

This chain joins TRBV5-6 and TRBJ2-1, with D maybe TRBD2 (5 bases). V lost 4 bases to trimming and J lost 3 bases, with 8 bases between them. The CDR3 loop spans 13 amino acids. The germline gives CDR1 SGHDT, CDR2 YYEEEE. CDR3 loop: CASSPGNYNEQFF. CDR3 in DNA: TGTGCCAGCAGCCCGGGGAACTACAATGAGCAGTTCTTC.

The chain is built from TRBV14 and TRBJ1-2; possibly TRBD1 for D (5 bases). In germline, CDR1 is SGHDN, CDR2 FVKESK. This CDR3 contains 15 residues. V was pared by 0 bases and J by 2 bases, with 10 bases between. The CDR3 sequence: CASSQDLGGNYGYTF. CDR3 nucleotide sequence: TGTGCCAGCAGCCAAGATCTTGGGGGGAACTATGGCTACACCTTC. Full variable domain (outside the CDR3, taken from reference TRBV14 and TRBJ1-2): EAGVTQFPSHSVIEKGQTVTLRCDPISGHDNLYWYRRVMGKEIKFLLHFVKESKQDESGMPNNRFLAERTGGTYSTLKVQPAELEDSGVYFCASSQDLGGNYGYTFGSGTRLTVV.

V and J are TRBV10-3 and TRBJ1-1; D is ambiguous. There are 12 residues in the CDR3. With 10 bases removed from V and 10 bases from J, the gap between germline ends came to 19 bases. The germline gives CDR1 ENHRY, CDR2 SYGVKD. The CDR3 is CATASEGEGAFF. In DNA, the CDR3 is TGTGCCACCGCCTCGGAGGGTGAGGGAGCTTTCTTT.

The genes are TRBV10-3 and TRBJ1-2; 9 bases are a match to TRBD1. This CDR3 has 16 residues. The germline V gene has CDR1 ENHRY and CDR2 SYGVKD. After removal of 2 bases from V and 4 bases from J, the junction contained 8 bases not matched to a gene. CDR3 DNA sequence: TGTGCCATCAGTGAGCCCGACAGGGGGTCTAGCTATGGCTACACCTTC. The encoded protein is CAISEPDRGSSYGYTF.

Only a few counts were recorded for this clone. The rearrangement joins TRBV19 to TRBJ1-1; a possible D gene is TRBD1 (6 bases). Looked up from germline, CDR1 is LNHDA and CDR2 is SQIVND (reference sequence). This CDR3 contains 13 residues. V gave up 3 bases and J gave up 5 bases, with 10 bases separating them. The CDR3 sequence: CASSMKQGTEAFF. The CDR3 nucleotides are TGTGCCAGTAGTATGAAACAGGGAACTGAAGCTTTCTTT.